This TCR beta chain originates from a study of low-dose radiotherapy and immunotherapy resistance in tumors. On the study more broadly: Cohort 1 was treated with 0.5 Gy per fraction at 2-week intervals, amounting to 6.5 Gy overall. Participants in Cohort 2 were given 1 Gy per fraction every two weeks, for 13 Gy over 26 weeks.

The table lists this clonotype with many counts. Alpha- and beta-chain coverage of first-strand cDNA came from TRAV- and TRBV-specific primers. TCRs were put through approximately 20 PCR cycles of amplification with Phusion. A constant-region primer and the V-primer adapter served as the primer pair. In vitro transcription amplified isolated mRNA. Each CDR3 protein is one row after TCRdb ran MiXCR on the reads. The sample shows 80,000 to 90,000 distinct CDR3 sequences, roughly a sixth of them seen only once. As for time point: before trial treatment. The donors' treatment consisted of nivolumab, ipilimumab, aspirin, low-dose cyclophosphamide and low-dose radiotherapy. V was pared by 4 bases and J by 3 bases, with 15 bases between. CDR1 is LGHNA, CDR2 YNFKEQ, per germline. CDR3 length: 15 amino acids.

The sequence was obtained from a male donor with prostate cancer. This specimen consisted of PBMCs, obtained before treatment. This rearrangement joins TRBV4-2 to TRBJ2-5; D remains ambiguous. The CDR3 DNA reads TGTGCCAGCAGCCCATCAAACATTGCGAAAGAGACCCAGTACTTC. As protein: CASSPSNIAKETQYF.